Listed here are 28 T cell receptor beta chains from one sample, sequenced in a study of CD8+ T cells in alopecia areata. RNA extraction was followed by reverse transcription into cDNA, which acted as the sequencing template. Clones were sequenced by immunoSEQ multiplex PCR, and TCRdb holds only the in-frame ones, with some missing. The sample consists of about 150,000 clones, about 71% of them appearing once. Specified treatment: oral pan-JAK inhibitor, 5-10 mg twice daily. Sequencing was performed on CD4+ T cells sorted from blood, taken at week 4, from a patient treated with tofacitinib. These receptors were collected from a human donor with alopecia areata.

This chain connects TRBV29-1 to TRBJ2-1; 7 nucleotides agree with TRBD2. The CDR3 runs 13 residues. CDR1 is SQVTM, CDR2 ANQGSEA, per germline. V lost 3 bases to trimming and J lost 3 bases; unmatched junction nucleotides: 2. The CDR3 DNA reads as TGCAGCGTTGAGGGAGGGAACTACAATGAGCAGTTCTTC. Translated: CSVEGGNYNEQFF.

The V gene is TRBV30, the J gene TRBJ1-2; D is possibly TRBD1 (6 bases). Germline CDR1 and CDR2: GTSNPN and SVGIG (reference sequence). The CDR3 spans 14 residues. Trimming took off 3 bases at V and 4 bases at J, with 15 bases between the two ends. The CDR3: CAWSVRGLAYGYTF. CDR3 nucleotides: TGTGCCTGGAGCGTCAGGGGTTTGGCCTATGGCTACACCTTC.

This chain joins TRBV27 and TRBJ2-7; 7 positions match TRBD2. Looked up from germline, CDR1 is MNHEY and CDR2 is SMNVEV (reference sequence). V lost 2 bases to trimming and J lost 0 bases; unmatched junction nucleotides: 7. The CDR3 contains 16 residues. The CDR3 nucleotides are TGTGCCAGCAGTTTACGCGGGGGACCCGTCTCCTACGAGCAGTACTTC. Translation: CASSLRGGPVSYEQYF.

The genes are TRBV25-1 and TRBJ2-5; a weak D match, TRBD1 (5 bases). V shed 2 bases and J shed 5 bases, with 12 bases lying between them. This CDR3 spans 14 amino acids. The V gene's germline CDR1 is MGHDK and CDR2 SYGVNS. The CDR3 here is CASSEPRAGETQYF. The DNA of the CDR3 is TGTGCCAGCAGTGAACCCAGGGCTGGGGAGACCCAGTACTTC.

This clone appeared a few times. The chain is built from TRBV5-4 and TRBJ2-7; D remains ambiguous. Germline V gives CDR1 SGHNT, CDR2 YYREEE (reference sequence). V lost 2 bases to trimming and J lost 2 bases, with 8 bases between them. The length of the CDR3 is 13 residues. CDR3 nucleotide sequence: TGTGCCAGCAGCTTTCAGGAAACCTACGAGCAGTACTTC. It encodes CASSFQETYEQYF.

This chain joins TRBV4-1 and TRBJ2-3; TRBD1 matches at 10 bases. Germline-derived CDR1 and CDR2 are MGHRA and YSYEKL. The CDR3 spans 18 residues. V was clipped by 4 bases and J by 2 bases; unmatched bases: 12. CDR3 loop: CASSRTRDRGGLTDTQYF. For the CDR3, the DNA is TGCGCCAGCAGCCGGACCCGGGACAGGGGAGGCCTCACAGATACGCAGTATTTT.

Only one count was recorded for this clone. The chain combines TRBV30 with TRBJ1-1, with TRBD1 as a possible D gene (6 bases). The CDR3 has 12 residues. Germline CDR1 GTSNPN, CDR2 SVGIG (reference sequence). Trimming shortened V by 3 bases and J by 6 bases, and 11 bases separated the two germline ends. The CDR3 loop reads CAWRLQGSEAFF. Written as DNA, the CDR3 is TGTGCCTGGAGGCTTCAGGGGTCTGAAGCTTTCTTT.

This sequence joins TRBV5-1 and TRBJ2-7, with TRBD1 identical over 9 bases. V dropped 1 base and J dropped 1; count of bases not matched to a gene: 3. Per germline, CDR1 SGHRS and CDR2 YFSETQ. The CDR3 has 15 residues. The CDR3 sequence: CASSLWDRVSYEQYF. In DNA, the CDR3 is TGCGCCAGCAGCTTGTGGGACAGGGTGTCCTACGAGCAGTACTTC.

The genes are TRBV30 and TRBJ2-7; TRBD1 matches 7 bases. Trimming at V came to 5 bases and at J to 4 bases, leaving 2 bases not matched to a gene. The CDR3 contains 11 residues. Germline V gives CDR1 GTSNPN, CDR2 SVGIG (reference sequence). In DNA form, the CDR3 reads TGTGCCTGGGAGACAGGGTACGAGCAGTACTTC. This encodes CAWETGYEQYF.

V and J are TRBV5-1 and TRBJ2-5; D gene unclear. This CDR3 has 13 residues. Between the trimmed V and J ends, which lost 4 bases and 1 base, there was a span of 8 bases. CDR1 is SGHRS, CDR2 YFSETQ, per germline. CDR3 sequence (DNA): TGCGCCAGCAGCCTGGATGCCCAAGAGACCCAGTACTTC. Its protein product is CASSLDAQETQYF.

V and J are TRBV29-1 and TRBJ1-2, with a weak D call TRBD1 (6 bases). The CDR3 extends over 17 amino acids. Germline V gene sequence: CDR1 SQVTM, CDR2 ANQGSEA. Trimming removed 2 bases from V and 2 bases from J, with 21 bases in between. CDR3 residues: CSVEIRRDTPGNYGYTF. CDR3 in DNA: TGCAGCGTTGAAATCCGCAGGGACACACCGGGGAACTATGGCTACACCTTC.

This clone was counted many times. The chain has TRBV30 and TRBJ2-2; D perhaps matches TRBD1 (5 bases). Germline V gene sequence: CDR1 GTSNPN, CDR2 SVGIG (reference sequence). This CDR3 has 13 amino acids. V was cut by 1 base and J by 7 bases, with 10 bases left in between. CDR3 residues: CAWSGQGGGELFF. The CDR3 DNA reads as TGTGCCTGGAGTGGGCAGGGCGGCGGGGAGCTGTTTTTT.

The genes are TRBV29-1 and TRBJ2-3, with a weak D call TRBD1 (6 bases). CDR1 and CDR2 (germline): SQVTM, ANQGSEA. V dropped 3 bases and J dropped 6 bases, with 19 bases sitting between them. The CDR3 consists of 15 residues. CDR3: CSVDGLPVGADTQYF. Written as DNA, the CDR3 is TGCAGCGTTGACGGTCTTCCTGTGGGGGCGGATACGCAGTATTTT.

This clone was seen once. The genes are TRBV18 and TRBJ1-1; D gene unclear. V lost 1 base, J lost 6 bases, and 12 bases lay in between. Germline CDR1 is KGHSH and CDR2 is LQKENI. The CDR3 consists of 14 residues. The CDR3 spells CASSPQLNGPEAFF. The CDR3 region has the DNA TGTGCCAGCTCACCACAGTTGAACGGGCCTGAAGCTTTCTTT.

The chain recombines TRBV30 with TRBJ2-6, with 7 bases fitting TRBD1. The V gene's germline CDR1 is GTSNPN and CDR2 SVGIG (reference sequence). The CDR3 is 15 amino acids. V lost 4 bases and J lost 0; bases outside the gene matches: 3. The CDR3 coding sequence is TGTGCCTGGAACAGGGGAAACTCTGGGGCCAACGTCCTGACTTTC. As protein: CAWNRGNSGANVLTF.

V is TRBV7-9 and J is TRBJ2-5; TRBD1 agrees at 10 bases. Looked up from germline, CDR1 is SEHNR and CDR2 is FQNEAQ (reference sequence). V lost 3 bases, J lost 3 bases, and 7 bases stayed unmatched. CDR3 length: 16 amino acids. The CDR3 spells CASSFWTGGGEETQYF. Written as DNA, the CDR3 is TGTGCCAGCAGCTTCTGGACAGGGGGAGGAGAAGAGACCCAGTACTTC.

The gene calls are TRBV19 and TRBJ2-5, with a tentative D call TRBD1 (6 bases). The CDR3 runs 15 residues. The germline CDR1 and CDR2 sequences are LNHDA and SQIVND (reference sequence). Trimming left V 3 bases short and J 1 base short, with 12 bases between. In nucleotides, the CDR3 is TGTGCCAGTAGTATGAACGGACAGCCCCAAGAGACCCAGTACTTC. Protein sequence: CASSMNGQPQETQYF.

V usage is TRBV25-1 and J usage is TRBJ1-6; D gene unclear. This CDR3 is 13 amino acids long. Between the trimmed V and J ends, which lost 6 bases and 5 bases, there was a span of 8 bases. Germline V gene sequence: CDR1 MGHDK, CDR2 SYGVNS. In DNA form, the CDR3 reads TGTGCCAGCAGGGGGATGCATAATTCACCCCTCCACTTT. Its protein product is CASRGMHNSPLHF.

V and J are TRBV30 and TRBJ2-7; D gene uncertain. The germline V gene encodes CDR1 GTSNPN and CDR2 SVGIG (reference sequence). This CDR3 has 12 amino acids. Trimming stripped 2 bases from V and 2 bases from J, with 7 bases between. CDR3: CAWSPATYEQYF. The CDR3 nucleotides read TGTGCCTGGAGTCCGGCGACCTACGAGCAGTACTTC.

The gene calls are TRBV4-3 and TRBJ2-6; 9 bases are a match to TRBD1. This CDR3 comprises 19 residues. The V gene's germline CDR1 is LGHNA and CDR2 YSLEER. J gave up 0 bases and V 4 bases, and 10 bases lay outside the gene matches. The CDR3 DNA sequence: TGCGCCAGCAGCCGGACCACAGGGGGCGTACTCTCTGGGGCCAACGTCCTGACTTTC. Translation: CASSRTTGGVLSGANVLTF.

The gene calls are TRBV2 and TRBJ1-1; 10 positions agree with TRBD1. Germline V gives CDR1 SNHLY, CDR2 FYNNEI. The CDR3 is 15 amino acids. The trim removed 7 bases at V and 6 bases at J, leaving 11 bases unmatched. This CDR3 reads CASTAGTGAYSEAFF. The CDR3 DNA is TGTGCCAGCACGGCTGGGACAGGGGCGTACTCTGAAGCTTTCTTT.

This chain uses TRBV20-1 with TRBJ2-4; D is undetermined. CDR3 length: 10 residues. Per germline, CDR1 DFQATT and CDR2 SNEGSKA (reference sequence). V dropped 7 bases and J dropped 6 bases, with 7 bases sitting between them. CDR3 in DNA: TGCAGTGTCCTTAGAAACATTCAGTACTTC. It translates to CSVLRNIQYF.

This clone has only a few counts. Within the sample, other DNA sequences also encode this same CDR3. The chain links TRBV30 to TRBJ1-1; no firm D call. Germline V gene data show CDR1 as GTSNPN and CDR2 as SVGIG (reference sequence). V dropped 0 bases and J dropped 4 bases, with 6 bases sitting between them. The CDR3 is 12 residues long. CDR3 coding DNA: TGTGCCTGGAGTGTACGCGGCACTGAAGCTTTCTTT. It codes for CAWSVRGTEAFF.

The CDR3 DNA reads TGTGCCAGCTCACCACGGGCATACACTGAAGCTTTCTTT. Translated, it gives CASSPRAYTEAFF. The chain combines TRBV18 with TRBJ1-1; D unclear. The CDR3 sequence is 13 residues long. The V end lost 1 base, the J end lost 3 bases, and 6 bases lay between the germline ends. Germline V gene sequence: CDR1 KGHSH, CDR2 LQKENI.

This sequence joins TRBV30 and TRBJ1-5; D remains ambiguous. Trimming stripped 4 bases from V and 5 bases from J, with 12 bases between. This CDR3 region has 13 residues. Germline V lookup: CDR1 GTSNPN, CDR2 SVGIG (reference sequence). CDR3 sequence reads: CAWKQATDQPQHF. For the CDR3, the DNA is TGTGCCTGGAAGCAGGCTACGGATCAGCCCCAGCATTTT.

This clone has only a few counts. The V call is TRBV4-1, the J call TRBJ2-1; 10 nucleotides agree with TRBD2. The CDR3 has 18 residues. The germline CDR1 and CDR2 sequences are MGHRA and YSYEKL. The ends lost 1 base at V and 7 bases at J; junction bases unmatched: 13. The CDR3 DNA follows: TGCGCCAGCAGCCAAGCACCTTCCAGCGGGGGGGCCTGGAATGAGCAGTTCTTC. Residues: CASSQAPSSGGAWNEQFF.

The chain links TRBV5-6 to TRBJ2-1, with 8 positions matching TRBD1. CDR3 length: 14 residues. CDR1 and CDR2 from the germline V gene are SGHDT and YYEEEE. V lost 4 bases, J lost 7 bases, and 7 bases stayed unmatched. The DNA of the CDR3 is TGTGCCAGCAGCGGGACAGGTAAGAGGAATGAGCAGTTCTTC. Protein: CASSGTGKRNEQFF.

This clone has only a few counts. This chain connects TRBV5-1 to TRBJ1-1; 7 bases are a match to TRBD1. Germline V gene sequence: CDR1 SGHRS, CDR2 YFSETQ. The CDR3 length is 13 residues. Trimming removed 0 bases from V and 11 bases from J; junction bases left unmatched: 7. CDR3 nucleotide sequence: TGCGCCAGCAGCTTGGATTCCAGGGGGACGGCTTTCTTT. Translated: CASSLDSRGTAFF.